The clone carrying this T cell receptor beta chain showed up just a few times. The antigen remains unidentified. TCRdb called the 5' RACE reads again in MiXCR, with one record for every CDR3 protein. The sample shows hundreds of thousands of distinct CDR3 sequences, 20% to 25% of them seen only once. The entry originates in a study of T cells after yellow fever vaccination. General observations from the study: Though weaker, the secondary response peaked faster, on day 5 versus 15. It was a small share of clonotypes that appeared in both CD4 and CD8 compartments.

CDR1 and CDR2 (germline): SGHRS, YFSETQ. This CDR3 has 16 amino acids. Trimming cost V 4 bases and J 5 bases; bases outside gene matches: 12. Material: PBMCs, obtained approximately 22 days after the first yellow fever vaccination. The sequence was obtained from a man aged 18 to 35 who received the YFV17D yellow fever vaccine. The chain is built from TRBV5-1 and TRBJ2-7, with 10 bases that match TRBD1. In nucleotides, the CDR3 is TGCGCCAGCAGCATGACGGCGGGGACAGGGGTAAACGAGCAGTACTTC. Amino acids: CASSMTAGTGVNEQYF.